The rows below give T cell receptor beta chains drawn from one sample of a study of molecular identifiers for immune sequencing clone quantification. A single record per CDR3 protein comes from TCRdb applying MiXCR to the PCR reads. The sample has about 97,000 distinct CDR3 sequences, less than 25% seen once; the top ten hold around 0.92%. Specimen: naive CD8+ T cells from blood, with Jurkat cell RNA spiked in. These receptors were collected from a human donor in good health. Some libraries in this study had Jurkat cell RNA spiked in. CDR3s include the opening cysteine and the closing phenylalanine or tryptophan. D genes are given only for firm matches. The listing skips clone size in some rows; elsewhere it reads once, few, many or a size class.

d_call	clone_size	j_call	v_call	cdr3_aa	cdr3_nt
TRBD1	few	TRBJ2-3	TRBV9	CASSVGGDRSDTQYF	TGTGCCAGCAGCGTAGGAGGGGACAGGTCAGATACGCAGTATTTT
TRBD2	few	TRBJ2-2	TRBV7-9	CASRPTRRLAGGTGELFF	TGTGCCAGCAGACCAACCCGGAGACTAGCGGGAGGGACCGGGGAGCTGTTTTTT
.	few	TRBJ2-1	TRBV4-1	CASSQAPGLNNEQFF	TGCGCCAGCAGCCAAGCACCGGGACTCAACAATGAGCAGTTCTTC
.	many	TRBJ1-1	TRBV6-1	CATRPGHLNTEAFF	TGTGCCACCCGCCCGGGACACCTGAACACTGAAGCTTTCTTT
.	many	TRBJ1-5	TRBV7-9	CASSLDDGPQHF	TGTGCCAGCAGCTTAGACGACGGGCCCCAGCATTTT
.	many	TRBJ1-1	TRBV2	CASSSPLQNTEAFF	TGTGCCAGCAGTTCTCCACTTCAGAACACTGAAGCTTTCTTT
.	.	TRBJ2-2	TRBV18	CASSLNGGPHTGELFF	TGTGCCAGCTCCCTAAACGGGGGGCCGCACACCGGGGAGCTGTTTTTT
TRBD2	.	TRBJ2-2	TRBV6-2/TRBV6-3	CASRGGDLEATGELFF	TGTGCCAGCAGGGGAGGGGACCTAGAGGCCACCGGGGAGCTGTTTTTT
.	.	TRBJ2-2	TRBV6-2/TRBV6-3	CASSPVGMGTGELFF	TGTGCCAGCAGTCCCGTAGGGATGGGAACCGGGGAGCTGTTTTTT
.	many	TRBJ1-3	TRBV4-1	CASSQGQVGNTIYF	TGCGCCAGCAGCCAAGGACAGGTTGGAAACACCATATATTTT
.	many	TRBJ2-3	TRBV19	CASSIPRRCTQYF	TGTGCCAGTAGTATACCGAGGCGATGCACGCAGTATTTT
.	.	TRBJ1-4	TRBV19	CACKGREKLFF	TGTGCCTGTAAAGGCCGGGAAAAACTGTTTTTT
.	few	TRBJ1-1	TRBV6-5	CASSYSKGGTEALF	TGTGCCAGCAGTTACTCGAAGGGTGGCACTGAAGCTCTCTTT
.	many	TRBJ2-5	TRBV30	CAWRDWGAETQYF	TGTGCCTGGAGGGATTGGGGGGCCGAGACCCAGTACTTC
.	many	TRBJ2-7	TRBV29-1	CSVEMVGSSYEQYF	TGCAGCGTTGAGATGGTCGGAAGCTCCTACGAGCAGTACTTC
.	few	TRBJ1-3	TRBV18	CASSPPRGAGNTIYF	TGTGCCAGCTCACCACCCCGGGGCGCTGGAAACACCATATATTTT
.	.	TRBJ1-5	TRBV30	CAWSPGGYQPQHF	TGTGCCTGGAGTCCCGGGGGGTATCAGCCCCAGCATTTT
.	few	TRBJ2-1	TRBV4-3	CASSQDRVGTSYNEQFF	TGCGCCAGCAGCCAAGATCGGGTAGGGACGTCCTACAATGAGCAGTTCTTC
.	many	TRBJ2-7	TRBV2	CASKVGAGQPYEQYF	TGTGCCAGCAAGGTGGGGGCGGGACAGCCCTACGAGCAGTACTTC
.	.	TRBJ1-2	TRBV27	CASSWGANYGYTF	TGTGCCAGCAGTTGGGGGGCTAACTATGGCTACACCTTC
.	many	TRBJ1-1	TRBV6-2/TRBV6-3	CASSYSGTPGTEAFF	TGTGCCAGCAGTTACTCAGGGACCCCGGGCACTGAAGCTTTCTTT
.	many	TRBJ2-2	TRBV7-6	CASSPLRQNTGELFF	TGTGCCAGCAGCCCACTACGACAGAACACCGGGGAGCTGTTTTTT
.	many	TRBJ2-3	TRBV7-2	CASSLSPVPDTQYF	TGTGCCAGCAGCTTATCTCCGGTTCCGGATACGCAGTATTTT
TRBD2	few	TRBJ2-1	TRBV12-3/TRBV12-4	CASSPLAGGYNEQFF	TGTGCCAGCAGCCCACTAGCGGGAGGTTACAATGAGCAGTTCTTC
TRBD1	many	TRBJ2-3	TRBV29-1	CSVGGQGGDTQYF	TGCAGCGTCGGGGGACAGGGTGGTGATACGCAGTATTTT
.	many	TRBJ2-6	TRBV27	CASSQLASSSGANVLTF	TGTGCCAGCAGTCAGTTGGCCTCATCCTCTGGGGCCAACGTCCTGACTTTC
.	.	TRBJ2-1	TRBV12-3/TRBV12-4	CASSSQPGLYDGQFF	TGTGCCAGCAGTTCCCAACCGGGACTTTACGATGGGCAGTTCTTC
TRBD2	many	TRBJ2-1	TRBV20-1	CSALRTSGRADEQFF	TGCAGTGCTCTGAGGACTAGCGGGAGGGCCGATGAGCAGTTCTTC
.	many	TRBJ2-3	TRBV3-1	CASSQDKLALTDTQYF	TGTGCCAGCAGCCAAGATAAGTTAGCGCTCACAGATACGCAGTATTTT
TRBD2	many	TRBJ2-3	TRBV6-5	CASTPIAGGPDTQYF	TGTGCCAGCACCCCGATAGCGGGGGGCCCCGATACGCAGTATTTT
.	many	TRBJ1-5	TRBV19	CASSIAWQPQHF	TGTGCCAGTAGTATAGCCTGGCAGCCCCAGCATTTT
.	.	TRBJ1-5	TRBV3-1	CASSQHRSNQPQHF	TGTGCCAGCAGCCAACATAGGAGCAATCAGCCCCAGCATTTT
.	many	TRBJ1-5	TRBV5-5	CASSLVQGSQPQHF	TGTGCCAGCAGCTTGGTCCAGGGATCTCAGCCCCAGCATTTT
.	many	TRBJ2-7	TRBV4-3	CASSQDRGSTYEQYF	TGCGCCAGCAGCCAAGATCGGGGGAGCACCTACGAGCAGTACTTC
.	many	TRBJ2-3	TRBV19	CATGPSSPDTQYF	TGTGCCACCGGACCCTCGTCCCCAGATACGCAGTATTTT
.	many	TRBJ2-5	TRBV12-3/TRBV12-4	CASSWARDHQETQYF	TGTGCCAGCAGTTGGGCCCGGGACCACCAAGAGACCCAGTACTTC
TRBD1	many	TRBJ1-5	TRBV30	CAWSEGQGHNQPQHF	TGTGCCTGGAGCGAGGGACAGGGGCACAATCAGCCCCAGCATTTT
.	.	TRBJ2-5	TRBV18	CASSPEAGARGETQYF	TGTGCCAGCTCACCAGAAGCAGGGGCCCGGGGAGAGACCCAGTACTTC
TRBD1	many	TRBJ2-1	TRBV11-2	CASSFGQGNEQFF	TGTGCCAGCAGCTTTGGACAGGGTAACGAGCAGTTCTTC
TRBD2	many	TRBJ2-3	TRBV2	CASSESTGLAAPTDTQYF	TGTGCCAGCAGTGAATCTACGGGACTAGCGGCGCCTACAGATACGCAGTATTTT
.	.	TRBJ2-1	TRBV12-3/TRBV12-4	CASSSQPGLYNEQFF	TGTGCCAGCAGTTCCCAACCGGGACTTTACAATGAGCAGTTCTTC
TRBD1	many	TRBJ2-5	TRBV25-1	CASTRDSRETQYF	TGTGCCAGCACCCGGGACAGCCGGGAGACCCAGTACTTC
.	few	TRBJ1-5	TRBV6-1	CASSVDRYSNQPQHF	TGTGCCAGCAGTGTAGACCGATATAGCAATCAGCCCCAGCATTTT
.	few	TRBJ2-1	TRBV12-3/TRBV12-4	CASSSIRLNEQFF	TGTGCCAGCAGTTCGATAAGACTCAATGAGCAGTTCTTC
TRBD1	many	TRBJ1-6	TRBV20-1	CSASADRSYNSPLHF	TGCAGTGCTAGCGCGGACAGGAGTTATAATTCACCCCTCCACTTT
TRBD1	few	TRBJ1-4	TRBV27	CASSSRQGGEKLFF	TGTGCCAGCAGTTCCCGGCAGGGGGGTGAAAAACTGTTTTTT
.	few	TRBJ2-7	TRBV7-9	CASSFEPGDYEQYF	TGTGCCAGCAGCTTCGAGCCTGGGGACTACGAGCAGTACTTC
.	many	TRBJ1-5	TRBV19	CASRAWEGDQPQHF	TGTGCCAGTAGAGCATGGGAGGGCGATCAGCCCCAGCATTTT
TRBD2	many	TRBJ2-5	TRBV6-2/TRBV6-3	CASSPGLGSSETQYF	TGTGCCAGCTCTCCGGGACTAGGTTCCTCAGAGACCCAGTACTTC
.	.	TRBJ2-1	TRBV27	CASSPLSYNEQFF	TGTGCCAGCAGTCCCCTTTCCTACAATGAGCAGTTCTTC
TRBD1	many	TRBJ2-3	TRBV9	CASSVAAGTGTDTQYF	TGTGCCAGCAGCGTAGCGGCCGGGACAGGCACAGATACGCAGTATTTT
.	many	TRBJ2-3	TRBV5-8	CASSLRRDTQYF	TGTGCCAGCAGCTTGCGGAGAGATACGCAGTATTTT
.	many	TRBJ2-3	TRBV10-3	CAISDGQGTDTQYF	TGTGCCATCAGTGACGGTCAAGGCACAGATACGCAGTATTTT
TRBD2	.	TRBJ2-1	TRBV19	CATGPSGGIYNEQFF	TGTGCCACTGGGCCTAGCGGGGGGATCTACAATGAGCAGTTCTTC
.	many	TRBJ2-3	TRBV6-2/TRBV6-3	CASSYLAGSTDTQYF	TGTGCCAGCAGTTACCTGGCAGGGAGCACAGATACGCAGTATTTT
.	many	TRBJ2-7	TRBV27	CASSLGPAAGQYF	TGTGCCAGCAGTTTGGGGCCCGCCGCGGGGCAGTACTTC
TRBD2	many	TRBJ2-3	TRBV27	CASSFTGGAGPDTQYF	TGTGCCAGCAGTTTTACGGGGGGGGCGGGTCCAGATACGCAGTATTTT
.	many	TRBJ2-2	TRBV5-1	CASSLRGNTGELFF	TGCGCCAGCAGCTTGAGAGGGAACACCGGGGAGCTGTTTTTT
TRBD1	few	TRBJ2-7	TRBV4-1	CASSHSGTGAYEQYF	TGCGCCAGCAGCCACTCCGGGACAGGTGCCTACGAGCAGTACTTC
.	few	TRBJ1-1	TRBV11-2	CASSLYLRGGRGVNTEAFF	TGTGCCAGCAGCTTATATCTACGTGGGGGGCGGGGAGTGAACACTGAAGCTTTCTTT